This entry lists 2 T cell receptor beta chains sequenced from one sample in a study of blood T cell repertoires in COVID-19. The assay was immunoSEQ multiplex PCR, and TCRdb's table has in-frame clones only and misses some. Among 200,000 to 250,000 clones listed, 70% to 85% were seen once. Specimen: PBMCs or T cells enriched from blood (not recorded which). These receptors all stem from a middle-aged man who had recovered from COVID-19.

The chain couples TRBV27 to TRBJ1-6; TRBD1 matches 9 bases. The CDR3 has 15 amino acids. With 7 bases clipped from V and 9 bases from J, the junction kept 10 bases outside the gene matches. Germline V gene data show CDR1 as MNHEY and CDR2 as SMNVEV (reference sequence). Written as DNA, the CDR3 is TGTGCCAGCACCAACTGGGGACAGGGCGGTTCACCCCTCCACTTT. Translated: CASTNWGQGGSPLHF.

This clone was recorded a few times. V gene TRBV7-3 combines with J gene TRBJ1-1; D is undetermined. This CDR3 has 13 residues. Germline CDR1 SGHTA, CDR2 FQGTGA. Trimming pared 5 bases from V and 7 bases from J, leaving 14 bases between. The CDR3 nucleotides are TGTGCCAGCAGCCCCCAGAACAAGATTGAAGCTTTCTTT. Its protein product is CASSPQNKIEAFF.